These T cell receptor beta chains were read from a single sample in a study of blood T cell repertoires in COVID-19. The method was immunoSEQ multiplex PCR; TCRdb's version includes in-frame clones alone and lacks a portion of them. The sample has over 200,000 clones, around 83% seen once. The sequencing input was peripheral blood. These receptors came from a man older than 75 with acute or convalescent COVID-19. CDR3s include the opening cysteine and the closing phenylalanine or tryptophan. The order of the fields is J gene, V gene, clone size, D gene, CDR3 DNA, CDR3 protein. A D gene is named only where the DNA matches it firmly. Size is omitted from some rows. Given values are once, few, many or a class for expanded clones.

J: TRBJ2-1; V: TRBV14; size: .; D: .; DNA: TGTGCCAGCAGCCAAGAACGGGGGCAGTTCTTC; CDR3: CASSQERGQFF
J: TRBJ1-1; V: TRBV7-2; size: .; D: TRBD1; DNA: TGTGCCAGCAGCCACTACGGGACAGCGAACACTGAAGCTTTCTTT; CDR3: CASSHYGTANTEAFF
J: TRBJ2-5; V: TRBV9; size: .; D: .; DNA: TGTGCCAGCAGCGTAGGCCAGGGGTTGCTCGGGACGGAGACCCAGTACTTC; CDR3: CASSVGQGLLGTETQYF
J: TRBJ2-1; V: TRBV4-2; size: .; D: TRBD2; DNA: TGTGCCAGCAGCCAAGCCCCTTCGTCCTGGGGACTATACAATGAGCAGTTCTTC; CDR3: CASSQAPSSWGLYNEQFF
J: TRBJ2-7; V: TRBV7-3; size: once; D: TRBD1; DNA: TGTGCCAGCAGCAACCAGGGGGTTGGTGAGCAGTACTTC; CDR3: CASSNQGVGEQYF
J: TRBJ2-1; V: TRBV7-3; size: .; D: .; DNA: TGTGCCAGCAGCTTAATAGCAGCCCTGAATGAGCAGTTCTTC; CDR3: CASSLIAALNEQFF
J: TRBJ2-7; V: TRBV28; size: .; D: TRBD1; DNA: TGTGCCAGCAGGGCAGGGGGAACCTACGAGCAGTACTTC; CDR3: CASRAGGTYEQYF
J: TRBJ2-7; V: TRBV5-1; size: .; D: TRBD2; DNA: TGCGCCAGCAGTAGTTCTAGCGGGGGTTATGAGCAGTACTTC; CDR3: CASSSSSGGYEQYF
J: TRBJ2-7; V: TRBV6-5; size: .; D: TRBD1; DNA: TGTGCCAGCAGCCCCTTGAGGACAGGGTCCTACGAGCAGTACTTC; CDR3: CASSPLRTGSYEQYF
J: TRBJ1-1; V: TRBV5-1; size: .; D: .; DNA: TGCGCCAGCAGCTTACTCACCGGGACAAGGAACACTGAAGCTTTCTTT; CDR3: CASSLLTGTRNTEAFF